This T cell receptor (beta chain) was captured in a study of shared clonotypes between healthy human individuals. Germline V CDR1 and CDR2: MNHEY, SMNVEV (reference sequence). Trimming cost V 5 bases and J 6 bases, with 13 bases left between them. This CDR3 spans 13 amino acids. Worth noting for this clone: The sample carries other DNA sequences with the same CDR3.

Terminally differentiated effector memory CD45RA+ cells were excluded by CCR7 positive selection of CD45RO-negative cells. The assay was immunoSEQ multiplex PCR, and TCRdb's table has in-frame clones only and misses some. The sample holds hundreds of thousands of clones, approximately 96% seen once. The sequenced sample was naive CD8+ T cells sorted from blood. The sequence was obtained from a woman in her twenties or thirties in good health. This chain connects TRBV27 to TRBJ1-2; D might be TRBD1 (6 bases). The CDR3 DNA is TGTGCCAGCAGTCAAACAGGGAATGATGGCTACACCTTC. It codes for CASSQTGNDGYTF.